Listed below are T cell receptor beta chains from one sample, sequenced in a study of graft-versus-host responses after intestinal transplantation. These receptors have no identified antigens. Using immunoSEQ multiplex PCR, the repertoire was profiled, and TCRdb retains in-frame clones only, with some absent. The data hold 70,000 to 95,000 clones, with about 90% observed a single time. The sequencing here drew on unstimulated CD4+ T cells sorted from spleen or lymph node cells, taken before intestinal transplant. These receptors originate from a human donor who received an intestinal transplant. Both conserved end residues are part of each CDR3. D genes are given only for firm matches.

TRBV20-1,TRBD1,TRBJ1-2,CSAKGAYGYTF
TRBV5-1,-,TRBJ1-2,CASSLGPQGNYGYTF
TRBV2,-,TRBJ2-7,CASFRGEQYF
TRBV19,TRBD2,TRBJ2-3,CASSGRGGMIDTQYF
TRBV11-2,-,TRBJ1-1,CASSLESTEAFF
TRBV2,-,TRBJ2-2,CASSEAQSDGELFF
TRBV12-5,-,TRBJ2-5,CASGFGQGGETQYF
TRBV9,-,TRBJ2-3,CASSPRASTDTQYF
TRBV5-8,-,TRBJ1-1,CASTQGHSSNTEAFF
TRBV5-1,TRBD1,TRBJ1-1,CASSLGTGLRTEAFF
TRBV9,TRBD1,TRBJ1-4,CASSVVLGFGQEVESHEKLFF
TRBV18,TRBD2,TRBJ2-3,CASSPGLAVTDTQYF
TRBV2,TRBD1,TRBJ2-2,CASSRDRATGELFF
TRBV5-1,TRBD1,TRBJ1-1,CASSLQGADTEAFF
TRBV5-4,TRBD1,TRBJ1-1,CASSLTGGNTEAFF
TRBV6-5,TRBD2,TRBJ2-3,CASRQPSGADTQYF
TRBV19,-,TRBJ2-3,CASSTPRGHGTDTQYF
TRBV20-1,-,TRBJ1-2,CSARVTYGYTF
TRBV6-6,TRBD2,TRBJ2-1,CASGGGPSYNEQFF
TRBV9,TRBD2,TRBJ2-7,CASSVGSGGIYEQYF
TRBV7-6,-,TRBJ1-6,CASSHSGSRLPPWSPLHF
TRBV5-4,-,TRBJ2-2,CASSLGGTGNTGELFF
TRBV29-1,TRBD1,TRBJ1-1,CSVGWGQGEAFF
TRBV9,-,TRBJ1-1,CASSAQGGTEAFF
TRBV15,-,TRBJ2-5,CATSRVPDSQETQYF
TRBV19,TRBD1,TRBJ1-2,CASSIGDRGYGYTF
TRBV5-1,-,TRBJ1-4,CASSLRAGTNEKLFF
TRBV4-1,-,TRBJ1-1,CASSQGNPQGRRRNTEAFF
TRBV2,-,TRBJ1-1,CASSEARDMPVIF
TRBV9,TRBD1,TRBJ2-3,CASSTGQGVLTDTQYF
TRBV2,-,TRBJ2-7,CASRVQQGPLPYEQYF
TRBV5-5,TRBD2,TRBJ2-2,CASSGLAGGHVGELFF
TRBV6-1,TRBD1,TRBJ1-2,CASTRGQGDGYTF
TRBV29-1,-,TRBJ2-7,CSVGPVGPNEQYF
TRBV5-1,TRBD1,TRBJ1-2,CASSLGPGQGYGYTF
TRBV4-1,TRBD1,TRBJ2-3,CASSQSPRDRGPDTQYF
TRBV11-2,TRBD2,TRBJ2-7,CASSYTSGDTYEQYF
TRBV5-1,-,TRBJ2-7,CASSLGTGYEQYF
TRBV14,-,TRBJ1-2,CASSQGTQPNYGYTF